This entry concerns a single T cell receptor beta chain. Its antigen remains unidentified. This sample is part of a study of cytomegalovirus exposure and HLA in healthy donors (dated by TCRdb to about 2017). Regarding the complete study: An earlier analysis of several hundred of the donors reported roughly 270 Gb of sequence data and about 100 million unique TCR beta sequences from roughly 200 million T cells. On average, roughly 240,000 unique TCR beta nucleotide sequences were sequenced per donor among a few hundred genotyped donors of the cohort, with around 19% of those sequences being non-productive. The study aimed to test whether cataloging public T cell receptors could reveal signatures of past pathogen exposure. Typing coverage varied by locus: 629-630 donors for A, B, C, DRB1 and DQB1; roughly 560 for DQA1; 600 to 610 for DPA1; 450 to 480 for DPB1. Along with the approximately 700-subject first cohort, a separate validation cohort of approximately 110 different subjects was used. About five DR-DQ haplotypes were treated as single units for association and clustering because of strong linkage in the cohort. Rather than drawing on any new phenotypic data, the later analysis identified candidate immune exposures from TCR beta sequences and the way those sequences occurred across donors. The study profiled the T cell repertoires of 666 subjects by immunosequencing and related them to cytomegalovirus serostatus. An earlier analysis of 500 to 750 of the donors applied high-throughput TCR beta sequencing to assess whether each TCR beta V gene segment acted as functional or pseudogenic. Every discovery cohort repertoire had been produced on one sequencing platform. The genetic ancestry cluster associated with self-reported Caucasian donors included around four fifths of the 398 genotyped donors. Alongside the repertoire data, information on donor age, sex, ethnicity and CMV serostatus was compiled. An early release that covered about 600 HLA-typed donors contained approximately 300 gigabases of sequencing data and tens of millions of unique TCR sequences. To predict cytomegalovirus infection status, the study combined high-throughput TCR immunosequencing, statistical association of individual TCRs with disease status, and machine learning. In a later analysis, previously published TCR beta repertoires from fewer than 750 donors were re-analyzed and high-resolution HLA genotyping was added so that TCR occurrence patterns could be studied. A later genetic analysis used genome-wide SNP genotypes for about three fifths of the 666 donors, treating that subset as a discovery cohort. Both class I and class II loci were covered by HLA typing, at four-digit resolution.

What the research found in general, with its limitations: According to a later analysis, most CMV-associated TCR beta chains appeared to be HLA-restricted, and the HLA associations seemed to be driven largely by CMV exposure. According to the authors, the approach could potentially be generalized to other disease states and immunological phenotypes. In a later analysis, several top co-occurrence clusters were reported to appear linked to parvovirus B19, influenza, CMV and Epstein-Barr virus. A cluster of highly shared sequence variants was judged likely to be a technical artifact of the sequencing pipeline. The classifier was reported to diagnose cytomegalovirus status with high specificity and sensitivity in both the original cohort and the validation cohort. For the cohort, immune exposure information was limited to CMV serostatus. Strong co-occurrence of HLA alleles, especially DR and DQ, made assigning TCR associations to individual alleles difficult. In a later genetic analysis, fewer N-insertions in productive TCRs were reported among donors in an Asian-associated ancestry cluster than the approximately 630-donor mean. The earlier analysis of nearly 600 of the donors excluded seventeen rarely observed V segments, including chromosome 9 orphons, because counts were too low. According to a later analysis, TCR association rates differed among HLA loci, with DRB1 alleles showing the most associated TCRs and HLA-C alleles showing the fewest. V-gene and J-gene trimming of TCR beta chains was associated with a missense DCLRE1C variant in a later genetic analysis, and the association was replicated in an independent cohort. At a false discovery rate of 0.05, a later analysis linked fewer than 20,000 TCR beta sequences to specific HLA alleles. Only TCR beta chains were sequenced in this cohort, and the absence of alpha or paired-chain data limited detectable features. The 87-base-pair reads could not distinguish some IMGT-functional V segments, including TRBV6-2 and TRBV6-3, so those segments were excluded. HLA typing was unavailable for some donors at each locus, so association tests used only the typed subset. Across donors, most TCR sequences were observed very rarely, whereas some public TCRs were present in many individuals. The study listed around 160 TCR beta chains as associated with cytomegalovirus. Correlated functional status among segregating V segments might reflect linkage disequilibrium, but an unknown experimental factor could not be ruled out. A few of the identified cytomegalovirus-associated TCR beta chains were confirmed in vitro to be specific for cytomegalovirus antigens. An earlier analysis of approximately 500 of the donors showed that most TCR beta V segments appeared in productive rearrangements either about 90% or about 30% of the time, which broadly matched IMGT annotations. A further reported finding was that TCR beta sequences accurately predicted the HLA-A and HLA-B alleles for most subjects in the first cohort. A later analysis found that HLA-associated TCR beta chains were more clonally expanded and had lower generation probabilities than equally common non-associated chains. Presence/absence analyses assumed roughly uniform sequencing depth across donors, an assumption that may not hold.

Receptor amplification or capture employed the immunoSEQ multiplex PCR assay. For the multiplex PCR, a mixture combining 60 forward primers for TCR Vbeta segments and 13 reverse primers for TCR Jbeta segments was used. The CDR3 region of rearranged TCR beta genes was amplified from genomic DNA with a multiplex PCR assay. Amplified TCR beta libraries were sequenced as 87-base-pair reads on the Illumina HiSeq System. In the paper's pipeline: In a later analysis, tens of millions of unique TCR beta chains were counted across the 690 or so repertoires, and roughly 11 million of these chains were shared by at least two donors. A nearest-neighbor algorithm error-corrected the raw reads and collapsed the reads into unique sequences, merging closely related sequences to remove PCR and sequencing errors. To assign V, D and J gene segments, CDR3 sequences were aligned to IMGT reference sequences. For a sequence to be retained, at least a six-nucleotide match to both a V gene segment and a J gene segment was required. Rearrangements were called productive when the CDR3 lacked stop codons and stayed in frame with V and J; all others were non-productive. CDR3 was defined by IMGT convention, running from the second conserved V-encoded cysteine to the conserved J-encoded phenylalanine. The earlier analysis of about 620 of the donors excluded sequences that lacked an unambiguous match to a single V gene segment. In an earlier analysis of almost 600 of the donors, a V segment was called functional when productive rearrangements were above 56.7%, and segregating when the standard deviation between donors exceeded 5%. To diagnose cytomegalovirus status from the catalog of TCR beta chain sequences, a statistical classification framework was built. A later analysis assigned V and J genes by comparing TCR nucleotide sequences with IMGT/GENE-DB human TR gene sequences. Using the TCRdist pipeline, a later analysis assigned CDR3 sequences along with most-parsimonious VDJ recombination scenarios. A later analysis defined each TCR beta chain by its CDR3 amino acid sequence plus V-gene family, and excluded reads lacking a unique V-gene family. To address suspected cross-contamination and a sequencing artifact, a later analysis removed around 590 highly shared, low-generation-probability nucleotide sequences. In a later analysis, a clonal expansion index for each public chain was calculated from normalized within-repertoire ranks of inferred template counts. In a later analysis, generation probabilities were computed using a VDJ recombination model fitted to out-of-frame rearrangements, and the results were checked against IGoR. A later analysis scored TCR-TCR, TCR-HLA and TCR-CMV co-occurrence with hypergeometric tests, applying a repertoire-size bias correction to TCR pairs. False discovery rates were estimated in a later analysis by permuting HLA or CMV assignments 20 times. In a later analysis, co-occurring TCRs were grouped using DBSCAN, with TCRdist sequence similarity added in when clustering inside HLA-allele-positive subsets. For co-occurrence clustering, repertoires with fewer than 30,000 or more than 120,000 public chains were excluded, along with roughly 5 repertoires with anomalous nucleotide sharing. TCRdb carries this immuneACCESS record with in-frame sequences only. Its versions omit some clonotypes, under half of them owing to an unresolved V gene in the studies checked, with the rest unexplained. V and J calls and clone size are given by that table; D and trimming were obtained from the DNA. The table kept for this sample lists approximately 82,000 clones. 1.4% to 1.5% of the sample rests with the top ten.

V sheds 3 bases and J sheds 1 base, leaving 9 bases between their ends. Its CDR3 holds 14 amino acids, cysteine through phenylalanine. Left in the record is the CDR3 DNA by itself, 42 bases read in frame from the first base. As encoded in the germline V gene, CDR1 is SGHAT while CDR2 is FQNNGV. The cohort was made up of roughly 670 healthy bone marrow donors. All cohort members were sampled while nominally healthy, although unrecorded immune exposures were likely present. The donor was CMV seronegative and was included in the group of over 300 seronegative cohort members. Every donor gave a peripheral blood sample, and the peripheral blood mononuclear cells from that sample were used for TCR beta sequencing. Genomic DNA extraction from the blood cell samples was performed with the Qiagen DNeasy Blood Extraction Kit.

Recombination linked TRBV11-2 to TRBJ1-1, with a weak D call of TRBD1 (5 bases match). The sequencing input was PBMCs. This sequence originates from a woman aged 60-75 years in good health and CMV-seronegative. The CDR3 in this case is CASSFDRRNTEAFF. The DNA sequence is given as TGTGCCAGCAGCTTCGACAGAAGGAACACTGAAGCTTTCTTT.